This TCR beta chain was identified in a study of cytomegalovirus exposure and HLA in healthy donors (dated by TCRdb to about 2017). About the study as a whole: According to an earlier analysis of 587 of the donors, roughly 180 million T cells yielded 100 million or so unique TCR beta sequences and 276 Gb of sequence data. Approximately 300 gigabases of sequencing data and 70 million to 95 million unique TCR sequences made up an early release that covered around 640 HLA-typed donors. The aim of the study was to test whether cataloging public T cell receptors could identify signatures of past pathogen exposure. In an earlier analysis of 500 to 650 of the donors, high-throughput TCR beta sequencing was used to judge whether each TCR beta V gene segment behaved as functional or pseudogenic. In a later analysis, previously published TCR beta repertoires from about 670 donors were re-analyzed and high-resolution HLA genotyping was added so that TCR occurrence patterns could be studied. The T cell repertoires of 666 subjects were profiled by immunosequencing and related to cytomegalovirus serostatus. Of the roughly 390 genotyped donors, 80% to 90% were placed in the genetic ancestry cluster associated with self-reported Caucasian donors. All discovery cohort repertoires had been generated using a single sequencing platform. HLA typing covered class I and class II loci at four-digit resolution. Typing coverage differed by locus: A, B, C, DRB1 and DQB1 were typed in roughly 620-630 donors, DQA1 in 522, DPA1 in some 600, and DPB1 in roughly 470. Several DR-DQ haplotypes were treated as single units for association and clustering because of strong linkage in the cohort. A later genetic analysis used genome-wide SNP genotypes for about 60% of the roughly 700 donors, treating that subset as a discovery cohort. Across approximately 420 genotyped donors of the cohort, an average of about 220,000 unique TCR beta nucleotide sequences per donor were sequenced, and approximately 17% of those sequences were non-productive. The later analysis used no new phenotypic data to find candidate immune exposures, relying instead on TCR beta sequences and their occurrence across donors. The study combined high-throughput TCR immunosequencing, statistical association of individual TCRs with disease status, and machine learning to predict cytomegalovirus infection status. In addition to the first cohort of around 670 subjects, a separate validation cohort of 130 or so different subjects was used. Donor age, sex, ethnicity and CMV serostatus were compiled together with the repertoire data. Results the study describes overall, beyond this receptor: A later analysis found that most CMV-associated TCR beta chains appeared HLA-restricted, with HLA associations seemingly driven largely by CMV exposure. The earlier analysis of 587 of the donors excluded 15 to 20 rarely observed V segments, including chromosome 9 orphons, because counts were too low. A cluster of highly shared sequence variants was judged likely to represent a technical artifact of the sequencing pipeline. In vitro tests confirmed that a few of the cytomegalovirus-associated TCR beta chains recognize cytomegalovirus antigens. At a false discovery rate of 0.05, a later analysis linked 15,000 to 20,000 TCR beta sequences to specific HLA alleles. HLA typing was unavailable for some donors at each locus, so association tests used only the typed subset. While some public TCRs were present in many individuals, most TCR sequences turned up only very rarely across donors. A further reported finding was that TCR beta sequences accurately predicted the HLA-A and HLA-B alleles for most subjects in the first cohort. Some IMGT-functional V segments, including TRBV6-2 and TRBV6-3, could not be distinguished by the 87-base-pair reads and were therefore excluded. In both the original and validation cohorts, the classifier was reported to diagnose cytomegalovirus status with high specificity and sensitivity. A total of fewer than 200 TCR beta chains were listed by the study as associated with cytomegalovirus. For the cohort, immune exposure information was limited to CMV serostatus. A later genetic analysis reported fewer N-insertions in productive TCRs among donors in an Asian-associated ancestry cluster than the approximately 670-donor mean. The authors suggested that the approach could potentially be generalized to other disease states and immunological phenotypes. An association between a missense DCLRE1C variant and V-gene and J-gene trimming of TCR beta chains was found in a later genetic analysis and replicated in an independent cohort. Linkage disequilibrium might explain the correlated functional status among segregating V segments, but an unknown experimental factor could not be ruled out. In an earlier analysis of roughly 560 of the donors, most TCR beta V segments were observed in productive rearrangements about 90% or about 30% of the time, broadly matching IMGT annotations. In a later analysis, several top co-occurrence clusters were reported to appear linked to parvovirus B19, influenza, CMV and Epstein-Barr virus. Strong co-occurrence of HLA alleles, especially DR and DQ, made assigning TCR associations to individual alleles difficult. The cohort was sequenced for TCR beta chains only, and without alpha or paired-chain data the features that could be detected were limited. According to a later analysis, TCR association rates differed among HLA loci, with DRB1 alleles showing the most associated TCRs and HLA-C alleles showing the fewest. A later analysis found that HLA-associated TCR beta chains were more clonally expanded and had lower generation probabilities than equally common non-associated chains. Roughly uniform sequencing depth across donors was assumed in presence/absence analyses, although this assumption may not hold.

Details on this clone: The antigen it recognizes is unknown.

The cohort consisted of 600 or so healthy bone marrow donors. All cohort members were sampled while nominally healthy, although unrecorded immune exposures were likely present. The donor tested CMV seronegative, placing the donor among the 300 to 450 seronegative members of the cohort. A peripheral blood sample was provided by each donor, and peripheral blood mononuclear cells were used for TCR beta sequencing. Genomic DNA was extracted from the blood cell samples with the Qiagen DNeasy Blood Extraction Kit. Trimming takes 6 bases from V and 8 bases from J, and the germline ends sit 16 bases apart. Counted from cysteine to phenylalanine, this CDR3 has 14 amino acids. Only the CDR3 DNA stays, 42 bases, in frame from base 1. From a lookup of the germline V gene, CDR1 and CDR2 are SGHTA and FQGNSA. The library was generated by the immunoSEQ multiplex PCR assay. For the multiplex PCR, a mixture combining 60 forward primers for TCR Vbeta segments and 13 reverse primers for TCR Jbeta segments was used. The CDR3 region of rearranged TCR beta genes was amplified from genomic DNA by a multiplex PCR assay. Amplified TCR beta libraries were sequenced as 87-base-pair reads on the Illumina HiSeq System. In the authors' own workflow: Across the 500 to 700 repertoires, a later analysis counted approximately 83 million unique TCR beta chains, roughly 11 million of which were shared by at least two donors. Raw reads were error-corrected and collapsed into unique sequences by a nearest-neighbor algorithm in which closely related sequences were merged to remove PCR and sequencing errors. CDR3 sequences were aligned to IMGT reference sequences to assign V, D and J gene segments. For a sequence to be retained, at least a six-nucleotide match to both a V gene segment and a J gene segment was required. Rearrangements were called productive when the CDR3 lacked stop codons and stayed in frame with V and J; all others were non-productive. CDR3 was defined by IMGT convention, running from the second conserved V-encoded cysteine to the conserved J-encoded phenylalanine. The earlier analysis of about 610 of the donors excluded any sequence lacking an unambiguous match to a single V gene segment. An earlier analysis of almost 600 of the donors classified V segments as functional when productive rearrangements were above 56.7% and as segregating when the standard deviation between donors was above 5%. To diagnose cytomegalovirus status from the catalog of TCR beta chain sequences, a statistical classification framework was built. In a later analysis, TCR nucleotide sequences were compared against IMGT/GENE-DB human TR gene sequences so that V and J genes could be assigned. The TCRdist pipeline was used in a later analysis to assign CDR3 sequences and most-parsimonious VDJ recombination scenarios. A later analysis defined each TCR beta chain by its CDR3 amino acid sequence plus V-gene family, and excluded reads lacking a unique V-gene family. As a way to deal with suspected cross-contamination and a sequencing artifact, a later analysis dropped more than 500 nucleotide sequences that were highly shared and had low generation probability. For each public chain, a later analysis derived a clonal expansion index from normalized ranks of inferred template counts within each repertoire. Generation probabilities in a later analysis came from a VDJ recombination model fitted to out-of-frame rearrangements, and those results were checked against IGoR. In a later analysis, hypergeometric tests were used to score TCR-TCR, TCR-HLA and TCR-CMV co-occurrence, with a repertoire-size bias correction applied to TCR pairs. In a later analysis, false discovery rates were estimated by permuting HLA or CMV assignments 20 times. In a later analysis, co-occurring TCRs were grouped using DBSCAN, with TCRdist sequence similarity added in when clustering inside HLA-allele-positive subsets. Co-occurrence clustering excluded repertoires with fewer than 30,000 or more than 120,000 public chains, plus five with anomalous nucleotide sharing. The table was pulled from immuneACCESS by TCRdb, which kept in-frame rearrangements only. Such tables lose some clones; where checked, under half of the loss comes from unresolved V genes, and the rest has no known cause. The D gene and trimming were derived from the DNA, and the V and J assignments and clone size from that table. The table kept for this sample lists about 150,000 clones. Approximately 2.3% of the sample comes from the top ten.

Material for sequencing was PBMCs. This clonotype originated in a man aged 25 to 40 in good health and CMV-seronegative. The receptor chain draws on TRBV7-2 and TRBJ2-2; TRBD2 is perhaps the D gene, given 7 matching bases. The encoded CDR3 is CASREQGGAGELFF. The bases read TGTGCCAGCAGAGAACAGGGAGGGGCTGGGGAGCTGTTTTTT.